This T cell receptor (beta chain) was sequenced in a study of cytomegalovirus exposure and HLA in healthy donors. General study points: Solely CMV serostatus was available to characterize immune exposure. Highest at DRB1 and lowest at HLA-C, TCR association rates differed among HLA loci in a later analysis. Among TCR beta chains of equal frequency, HLA-associated ones were more clonally expanded in a later analysis.

These donors, healthy bone marrow donors, were studied. This clone was detected many times. Its antigen is still unknown. CDR3 length equals 14 residues. Deletions cut 0 bases from V and 8 bases from J, with 11 bases between. CDR1 and CDR2 (germline): KGHSH, LQKENI. It was with 60 Vbeta and 13 Jbeta primers that the PCR ran. Profiled with immunoSEQ multiplex PCR; TCRdb holds only in-frame clones, not every one. The table records about 140,000 clones, 80% to 85% of them present only once. The sample comprised PBMCs. This clonotype was obtained from a male donor in good health and CMV-seropositive. The chain combines TRBV18 with TRBJ2-1, with a weak D call TRBD1 (6 bases). CDR3 protein: CASSPPNRVHEQFF. CDR3 nucleotides: TGTGCCAGCTCACCACCGAACAGGGTCCATGAGCAGTTCTTC.